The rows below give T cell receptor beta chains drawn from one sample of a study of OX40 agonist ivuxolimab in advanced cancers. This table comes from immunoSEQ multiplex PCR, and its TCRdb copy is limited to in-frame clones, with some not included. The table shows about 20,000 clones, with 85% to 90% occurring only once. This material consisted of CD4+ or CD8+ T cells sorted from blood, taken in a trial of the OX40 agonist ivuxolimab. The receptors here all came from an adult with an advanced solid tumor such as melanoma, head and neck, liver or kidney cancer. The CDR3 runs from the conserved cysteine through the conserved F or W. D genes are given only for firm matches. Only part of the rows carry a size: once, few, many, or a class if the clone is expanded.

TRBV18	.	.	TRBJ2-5	TGTGCCAGCTCATTACAGGGCCAAGAGACCCAGTACTTC	CASSLQGQETQYF
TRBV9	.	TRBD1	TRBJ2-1	TGTGCCAGCAGCGTAGGGGGACAGGGTTTTGATGAGCAGTTCTTC	CASSVGGQGFDEQFF
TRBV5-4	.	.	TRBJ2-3	TGTGCCAGCAGCTTGGTCGGGGGGCCCACAGATACGCAGTATTTT	CASSLVGGPTDTQYF
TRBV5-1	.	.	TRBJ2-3	TGCGCCAGCAGCTTGGATACAGATACGCAGTATTTT	CASSLDTDTQYF
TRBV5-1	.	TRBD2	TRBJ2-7	TGCGCCAGCAGCCCGAGAACCGGGCTAGCGGGGGGTGGGTCCTACGAGCAGTACTTC	CASSPRTGLAGGGSYEQYF
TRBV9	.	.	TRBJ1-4	TGTGCCAGCAGCGTAGGGCCTAATGAAAAACTGTTTTTT	CASSVGPNEKLFF
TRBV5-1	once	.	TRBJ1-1	TGCGCCAGCAGCTTGGGAATCAGTGGGAACACTGAAGCTTTCTTT	CASSLGISGNTEAFF
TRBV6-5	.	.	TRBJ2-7	TGTGCCAGCAGTAAAGCGCTCACCTACGAGCAGTACTTC	CASSKALTYEQYF
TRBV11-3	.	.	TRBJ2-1	TGTGCCAGCAGCTTAGCGTGGCAGACTGACAATGAGCAGTTCTTC	CASSLAWQTDNEQFF
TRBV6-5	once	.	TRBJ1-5	TGTGCCAGCAGAGAAGGGTCTGCAGACCAGCCCCAGCATTTT	CASREGSADQPQHF
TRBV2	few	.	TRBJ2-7	TGTGCCAGCAGGCCCGCCTACGAGCAGTACTTC	CASRPAYEQYF
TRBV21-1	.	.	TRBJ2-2	TGTGCCAGCAGCCCCCGAGGGGGGGCCGACACCGGGGAGCTGTTTTTT	CASSPRGGADTGELFF
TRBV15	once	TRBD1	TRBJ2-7	TGTGCCACCAGCAGAGTCCGGGACAGGGGGACCGAGCAGTACTTC	CATSRVRDRGTEQYF
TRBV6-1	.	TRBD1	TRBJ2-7	TGTGCCACCAACGCCGGGACAGTGAACTACGAGCAGTACTTC	CATNAGTVNYEQYF
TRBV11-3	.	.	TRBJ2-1	TGTGCCAGCAGCCCCAAGACAATATACAATGAGCAGTTCTTC	CASSPKTIYNEQFF
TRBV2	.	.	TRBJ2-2	TGTGCCAGCAGTGTCGGGTCCTCCGGGGAGCTGTTTTTT	CASSVGSSGELFF
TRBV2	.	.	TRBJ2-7	TGTGCCAGCAGCGAGGGTCTCGGCCGCCCCGCCTACGAGCAGTACTTC	CASSEGLGRPAYEQYF
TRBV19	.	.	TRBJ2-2	TGTGCCAGTAGTCGTCGGACCGGGGAGCTGTTTTTT	CASSRRTGELFF
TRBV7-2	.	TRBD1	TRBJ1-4	TGTGCCAGCTCAGGGGGTGGTGAAAAACTGTTTTTT	CASSGGGEKLFF
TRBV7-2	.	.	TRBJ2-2	TGTGCCAGCAGCTTAGCTTGGACAACGAACACCGGGGAGCTGTTTTTT	CASSLAWTTNTGELFF
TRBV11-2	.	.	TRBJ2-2	TGTGCCAGCACTCTCCCGGAGAACACCGGGGAGCTGTTTTTT	CASTLPENTGELFF
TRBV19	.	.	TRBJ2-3	TGTGCCAGTACGGAGGACTCCACAGATACGCAGTATTTT	CASTEDSTDTQYF
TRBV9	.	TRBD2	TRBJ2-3	TGTGCCAGCAGCGGGACTAGTAGAGCAGATACGCAGTATTTT	CASSGTSRADTQYF
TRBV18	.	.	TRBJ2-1	TGTGCCAGCTCACCACCCTCAAATGAGCAGTTCTTC	CASSPPSNEQFF
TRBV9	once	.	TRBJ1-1	TGTGCCAGCAGCGTAGTGCCAGGGCTGAACACTGAAGCTTTCTTT	CASSVVPGLNTEAFF
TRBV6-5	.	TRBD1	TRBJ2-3	TGTGCCAGCAGTTCCCTCGGGACAGGTCGCACAGATACGCAGTATTTT	CASSSLGTGRTDTQYF
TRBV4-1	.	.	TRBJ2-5	TGCGCCAGCAGCCAAGATCGTGGCGGGTTTCAAGAGACCCAGTACTTC	CASSQDRGGFQETQYF
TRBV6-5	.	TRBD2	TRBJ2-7	TGTGCCAGCGCCAAAGCGGGATCTCTATACGAGCAGTACTTC	CASAKAGSLYEQYF
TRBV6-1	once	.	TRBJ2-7	TGTGCCAGCAGCGACTACTCCTACGAGCAGTACTTC	CASSDYSYEQYF
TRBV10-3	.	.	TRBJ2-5	TGTGCCATCACCCCGGGACCAGGGGAGACCCAGTACTTC	CAITPGPGETQYF
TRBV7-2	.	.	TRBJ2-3	TGTGCCAGCGGCCGGGGCCGCACAGATACGCAGTATTTT	CASGRGRTDTQYF
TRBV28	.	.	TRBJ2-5	TGTGCCAGCAGCAGGGCAGCCCAAGAGACCCAGTACTTC	CASSRAAQETQYF